This T cell receptor (beta chain) was observed in a study of CD8 T cells in Susac syndrome. Relapsing-remitting disease, either stable or active, was present in the multiple sclerosis controls, who were treatment-naive patients. The CD8+ and CD4+ T cells were isolated magnetically using a negative isolation approach, whereas the TEMRA cells were enriched by FACS. An amount of RNA that ranged from roughly 0.45 to 1 ug was reverse transcribed with random hexamers. Amplification of TCR beta CDR3 used immunoSEQ multiplex PCR across 54 Vbeta and 13 Jbeta. A single record per CDR3 protein comes from TCRdb applying MiXCR to the immunoSEQ multiplex PCR reads. The profile shows about 200,000 distinct CDR3 sequences, roughly 92% of them singletons. The source of this sequence is a human donor with multiple sclerosis. Source material: CD8+ T cells from PBMCs.

CDR3 in amino acids: CASSLYAGGPDEQFF. In nucleotides, the CDR3 is TGTGCCAGCAGTTTATACGCGGGAGGGCCCGATGAGCAGTTCTTC. The chain links TRBV27 to TRBJ2-1, with TRBD2 matching over 9 bases. The CDR3 spans 15 residues. J was trimmed by 8 bases and V by 1 base; bases with no gene match: 6. In germline, CDR1 is MNHEY, CDR2 SMNVEV (reference sequence).